This T cell receptor (beta chain) was captured in a study of regulatory T cells in long-lasting Graves disease. The study, taken as a whole, reports: Comparison showed that persistent patients shared more public clonotypes (around 3,000) than new patients (about 880).

With respect to this clonotype: Antigen unknown.

Specified time point: newly diagnosed GD, antithyroid drugs for less than 3 months. Making the TCR library involved RNA that had been extracted from PBMCs. HTBI primers from iRepertoire and Arm-PCR of CDR3 regions yielded the TCR beta libraries. Via MiXCR, TCRdb re-called the multiplex PCR reads, giving one row per CDR3 protein. The sample includes about 320,000 distinct CDR3 sequences, 18% of them seen just once. With V trimmed by 0 bases and J by 7 bases, 11 bases remained unmatched. Looked up from germline, CDR1 is SGHTS and CDR2 is YDEGEE. The CDR3 has 17 amino acids. The starting material was peripheral blood mononuclear cells (PBMCs), obtained at new diagnosis, from a patient treated with antithyroid drugs. This chain links TRBV5-8 with TRBJ2-1; 9 nucleotides align to TRBD2. This TCR came from a female donor with Graves disease. The DNA for the CDR3 is TGTGCCAGCAGCTTGGGGTTGTTAGCGGGAGTGGGGAATGAGCAGTTCTTC. Protein product: CASSLGLLAGVGNEQFF.